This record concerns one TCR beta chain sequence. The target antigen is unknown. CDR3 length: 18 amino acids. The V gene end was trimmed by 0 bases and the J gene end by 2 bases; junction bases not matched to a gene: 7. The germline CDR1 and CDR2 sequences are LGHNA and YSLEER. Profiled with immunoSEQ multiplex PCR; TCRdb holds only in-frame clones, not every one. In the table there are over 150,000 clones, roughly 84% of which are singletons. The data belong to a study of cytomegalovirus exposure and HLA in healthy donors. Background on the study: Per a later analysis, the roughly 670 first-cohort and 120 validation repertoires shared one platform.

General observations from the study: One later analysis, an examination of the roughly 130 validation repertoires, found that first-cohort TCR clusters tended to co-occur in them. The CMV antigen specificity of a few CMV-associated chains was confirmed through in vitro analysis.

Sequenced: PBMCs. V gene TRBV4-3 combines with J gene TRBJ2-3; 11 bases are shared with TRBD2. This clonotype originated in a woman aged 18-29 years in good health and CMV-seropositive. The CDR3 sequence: CASSQETPSGGFTDTQYF. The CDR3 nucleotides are TGCGCCAGCAGCCAAGAAACCCCTAGCGGGGGGTTCACAGATACGCAGTATTTT.